This T cell receptor beta chain was captured in a study of blood T cell repertoires in COVID-19. Study-level background: Donors in the United States, Italy and Spain gave samples during acute or convalescent COVID-19. PBMCs, B-cell-depleted T cells, or T cells were the source of the cDNA or gDNA that made up the material.

The participants were between 18 and 89 years old and came from under 25 US areas. Symptom resolution, clearance, or two negative PCRs marked the recovered donors of Cohort 3. Sequencing used immunoSEQ multiplex PCR; TCRdb keeps in-frame clones, though not all of them. Of 230,000 or so clones detected, roughly four fifths appear once; the ten largest clones hold around 3.6%. The CDR3 runs to 15 residues. V dropped 4 bases and J dropped 3 bases, with 14 bases sitting between them. Germline V gene data show CDR1 as SGHTS and CDR2 as YDEGEE. This TCR derives from a man in his forties or fifties who had recovered from COVID-19. Source material: PBMCs or T cells enriched from blood (not recorded which). J is TRBJ2-1 and V is TRBV5-8, with a tentative D call TRBD1 (6 bases). CDR3 in amino acids: CASSQEQGVYNEQFF. CDR3 nucleotide sequence: TGTGCCAGCAGCCAGGAACAGGGAGTCTACAATGAGCAGTTCTTC. The variable domain in full, completed from reference TRBV5-8 and TRBJ2-1, reads EAGVTQSPTHLIKTRGQQATLRCSPISGHTSVYWYQQALGLGLQFLLWYDEGEERNRGNFPPRFSGRQFPNYSSELNVNALELEDSALYLCASSQEQGVYNEQFFGPGTRLTVL.